The 27 T cell receptor beta chains given below trace back to one sample, sequenced in a study of shared clonotypes between healthy human individuals. The protocol was immunoSEQ multiplex PCR, while the TCRdb copy is restricted to in-frame clones and leaves out a portion. The repertoire holds 2 million to 2.5 million clones, with under 95% as singletons. Sequencing was carried out using naive CD4+ T cells from PBMCs. The subset was: CD45RA+ positively selected. The receptors were gathered from a man aged 18 to 29 in good health. Some clones in this sample may be carry-over from other donors' samples.

The CDR3 here is CASSVEGVDEQFF. CDR3 nucleotide sequence: TGTGCCAGCAGCGTAGAAGGAGTCGATGAGCAGTTCTTC. The chain recombines TRBV9 with TRBJ2-1; D gene uncertain. V lost 0 bases to trimming and J lost 8 bases, with 9 bases between them. The CDR3 consists of 13 residues. Per germline, CDR1 SGDLS and CDR2 YYNGEE.

The CDR3 DNA is TGTGCCAGCAGCCCCGGACCACTCTCCTACAATGAGCAGTTCTTC. As protein: CASSPGPLSYNEQFF. This rearrangement joins TRBV7-3 to TRBJ2-1; D gene unclear. The CDR3 is made up of 15 amino acids. Looked up from germline, CDR1 is SGHTA and CDR2 is FQGTGA. With 5 bases removed from V and 0 bases from J, the gap between germline ends came to 11 bases.

The table lists this clone with a count of one. The chain is built from TRBV2 and TRBJ1-1; TRBD1 might be the D (6 bases). Germline V CDR1 and CDR2: SNHLY, FYNNEI. This CDR3 is 14 amino acids long. V lost 4 bases and J 1 base, leaving 10 bases between the germline ends. DNA of the CDR3: TGTGCCAGCAGTGGTAGGACAGCGAACACTGAAGCTTTCTTT. Translation: CASSGRTANTEAFF. Using reference TRBV2 and TRBJ1-1 for the parts outside the CDR3, the full variable domain is EPEVTQTPSHQVTQMGQEVILRCVPISNHLYFYWYRQILGQKVEFLVSFYNNEISEKSEIFDDQFSVERPDGSNFTLKIRSTKLEDSAMYFCASSGRTANTEAFFGQGTRLTVV.

This clone was detected only once. The chain uses TRBV12-5 and TRBJ1-3; no definite D call. Trimming pared 1 base from V and 8 bases from J, leaving 18 bases between. The CDR3 is 16 amino acids. Looked up from germline, CDR1 is LGHNT and CDR2 is FRNRAP. The CDR3: CASGLGRDWAADTIYF. CDR3 DNA sequence: TGTGCTAGTGGTTTGGGAAGGGATTGGGCAGCGGACACCATATATTTT.

The chain carries TRBV5-4 and TRBJ2-5; TRBD2 matches 11 bases. Germline CDR1 reads SGHNT; CDR2 reads YYREEE (reference sequence). There are 19 residues in the CDR3. V lost 3 bases to trimming and J lost 3 bases; unmatched junction nucleotides: 16. The CDR3 DNA is TGTGCCAGCAGCTCGGTGACTAGCGGGAAAGGTTGGGGAGAAGAGACCCAGTACTTC. Encoded protein: CASSSVTSGKGWGEETQYF.

Remarks on this clone: The sample carries other DNA sequences with the same CDR3. The V call is TRBV6-5, the J call TRBJ2-5; D is perhaps TRBD2 (6 bases). CDR1 and CDR2 (germline): MNHEY, SVGAGI. The CDR3 length is 13 residues. Between the trimmed V and J ends, which lost 2 bases and 2 bases, there was a span of 6 bases. CDR3 residues: CASSYRGQETQYF. The CDR3 region has the DNA TGTGCCAGCAGTTACCGGGGGCAAGAGACCCAGTACTTC.

This sequence joins TRBV9 and TRBJ2-1; TRBD2 matches at 12 bases. With V trimmed by 3 bases and J by 6 bases, 4 bases remained unmatched. This CDR3 has 15 amino acids. From germline, CDR1 is SGDLS and CDR2 YYNGEE. DNA for the CDR3: TGTGCCAGCAGCGGACTAGCGGGAGTCCCCAATGAGCAGTTCTTC. Translated, it gives CASSGLAGVPNEQFF.

This chain links TRBV5-6 with TRBJ2-7, with 9 bases aligning to TRBD1. The germline gives CDR1 SGHDT, CDR2 YYEEEE. After removal of 4 bases from V and 0 bases from J, the junction contained 11 bases not matched to a gene. The CDR3 consists of 17 residues. Here the CDR3 DNA reads TGTGCCAGCAGCGGGGGGACAGGGAGCAGGGGCTCCTACGAGCAGTACTTC. Protein sequence: CASSGGTGSRGSYEQYF.

The genes are TRBV18 and TRBJ2-7, with 7 bases identical to TRBD1. CDR1 KGHSH and CDR2 LQKENI come from the germline V gene. This CDR3 has 13 residues. Trimming took 8 bases from V and 3 from J; bases not matched to a gene: 7. The chain's CDR3 is CASLRQGDYEQYF. In nucleotides, the CDR3 is TGTGCCAGCCTGAGACAGGGCGACTACGAGCAGTACTTC.

This chain joins TRBV6-6 and TRBJ1-3; 7 nucleotides line up with TRBD1. With V trimmed by 7 bases and J by 4 bases, 7 bases remained unmatched. The CDR3 contains 14 residues. Germline-derived CDR1 and CDR2 are MNHNY and SVGAGI (reference sequence). In DNA form, the CDR3 reads TGTGCCAGCAACCGACAGGGAAGAGGAAACACCATATATTTT. Protein sequence: CASNRQGRGNTIYF.

The rearrangement joins TRBV9 to TRBJ2-2, with TRBD2 identical over 9 bases. The germline gives CDR1 SGDLS, CDR2 YYNGEE. The CDR3 extends over 17 amino acids. J gave up 2 bases and V 3 bases, and 8 bases lay outside the gene matches. The DNA of the CDR3 is TGTGCCAGCAGCGGCGGGGGGACTAGCCTTAACACCGGGGAGCTGTTTTTT. Amino acid sequence: CASSGGGTSLNTGELFF.

V and J are TRBV5-1 and TRBJ2-7, with 11 positions matching TRBD2. Germline-derived CDR1 and CDR2 are SGHRS and YFSETQ. This CDR3 is 17 amino acids long. Trimming took 2 bases from V and 5 from J; bases not matched to a gene: 12. Written as DNA, the CDR3 is TGCGCCAGCAGCTTCATAGCGGGAGGGTCCGAGGGCGACGAGCAGTACTTC. It encodes CASSFIAGGSEGDEQYF.

CDR3 loop: CASSLVAGRDTGELFF. CDR3 nucleotide sequence: TGCGCCAGCAGCTTGGTGGCAGGGCGAGACACCGGGGAGCTGTTTTTT. The J gene is TRBJ2-2, the V gene TRBV5-1; D possibly corresponds to TRBD1 (5 bases). In germline, CDR1 is SGHRS, CDR2 YFSETQ. CDR3 length: 16 residues. V lost 0 bases, J lost 3 bases, and 12 bases lay in between.

The V gene is TRBV6-5, the J gene TRBJ2-7; 8 bases fit TRBD1. The CDR3 runs to 15 residues. Germline V gene sequence: CDR1 MNHEY, CDR2 SVGAGI. With 2 bases clipped from V and 2 bases from J, the junction kept 5 bases outside the gene matches. CDR3 amino acids: CASSYQGQGPYEQYF. The CDR3 bases are TGTGCCAGCAGTTACCAAGGACAGGGACCCTACGAGCAGTACTTC.

The chain is built from TRBV19 and TRBJ1-5; TRBD1 matches at 8 bases. This CDR3 spans 16 amino acids. The ends lost 5 bases at V and 4 bases at J; junction bases unmatched: 10. From germline, CDR1 is LNHDA and CDR2 SQIVND (reference sequence). The CDR3, as DNA: TGTGCCAGTAGTCGCCGACAGGGGTCGGGGAATCAGCCCCAGCATTTT. It specifies CASSRRQGSGNQPQHF.

The sample holds one count of this clone. CDR3 bases: TGCGCCAGCAGCCAAGGCCGGGACCGCGGCTCTGGAAACACCATATATTTT. This encodes CASSQGRDRGSGNTIYF. V is TRBV4-3 and J is TRBJ1-3; D may be TRBD1 (5 bases). V dropped 1 base and J dropped 0 bases, with 13 bases sitting between them. Germline V gene data show CDR1 as LGHNA and CDR2 as YSLEER. The CDR3 sequence is 17 residues long.

The V gene is TRBV4-1, the J gene TRBJ2-5; TRBD1 agrees at 9 bases. V lost 5 bases and J lost 4; bases outside the gene matches: 8. Per the germline V gene, CDR1 is MGHRA and CDR2 is YSYEKL. This CDR3 is built from 15 residues. CDR3 nucleotides: TGCGCCAGCAGCGACAGACAGGGGGGCGGAGAGACCCAGTACTTC. Translating gives CASSDRQGGGETQYF.

The CDR3 bases are TGTGCCAGCAGTCCAACTTACGACAATCAGCCCCAGCATTTT. Translation gives CASSPTYDNQPQHF. V usage is TRBV28 and J usage is TRBJ1-5; D unresolved. The germline CDR1 and CDR2 sequences are MDHEN and SYDVKM. The V end was cut by 5 bases, the J end by 3 bases, with 11 bases between. The length of the CDR3 is 14 residues.

The chain couples TRBV29-1 to TRBJ2-1; 8 nucleotides match TRBD1. The germline gives CDR1 SQVTM, CDR2 ANQGSEA. The CDR3 length is 14 residues. Trimming at V came to 3 bases and at J to 8 bases, leaving 9 bases not matched to a gene. The CDR3 region is CSVDAGQGLDEQFF. CDR3 coding DNA: TGCAGCGTTGATGCCGGACAGGGTCTCGATGAGCAGTTCTTC.

As to this clone: Other DNA sequences in this specimen translate into the identical CDR3. The chain is built from TRBV30 and TRBJ2-3, with a possible D match to TRBD1 (6 bases). This CDR3 is built from 14 residues. V was trimmed by 3 bases and J by 1 base, leaving 11 bases between them. Germline CDR1 reads GTSNPN; CDR2 reads SVGIG (reference sequence). CDR3 in amino acids: CAWSRGGGTDTQYF. CDR3 DNA sequence: TGTGCCTGGAGCCGAGGGGGAGGCACAGATACGCAGTATTTT.

The rearrangement uses TRBV25-1 and TRBJ2-3; TRBD1 agrees at 9 bases. Germline CDR1 is MGHDK and CDR2 is SYGVNS. The CDR3 totals 16 residues. Trimming removed 4 bases from V and 3 bases from J; junction bases left unmatched: 8. The CDR3 coding sequence is TGTGCCAGCAGTGCGGGGACAGGGAAAGGAACAGATACGCAGTATTTT. Translation: CASSAGTGKGTDTQYF.

The J gene is TRBJ1-1, the V gene TRBV4-3, with D perhaps matching TRBD1 (5 bases). The length of the CDR3 is 15 residues. Germline V CDR1 and CDR2: LGHNA, YSLEER. Trimming shortened V by 3 bases and J by 1 base, and 12 bases separated the two germline ends. The CDR3 here is CASSHERGGNTEAFF. In DNA, the CDR3 is TGCGCCAGCAGCCATGAACGGGGGGGGAACACTGAAGCTTTCTTT.

Regarding this clone: Other DNA sequences of this sample code for an identical CDR3. The CDR3, as DNA: TGTGCCAGCAGCTTGAGCTCTGGGGCCAACGTCCTGACTTTC. Translating gives CASSLSSGANVLTF. The chain couples TRBV7-3 to TRBJ2-6; no clear D gene. The CDR3 runs 14 residues. Between the trimmed V and J ends, which lost 3 bases and 0 bases, there was a span of 3 bases. From germline, CDR1 is SGHTA and CDR2 FQGTGA.

V is TRBV5-1 and J is TRBJ2-7, with TRBD1 matching 8 bases. This CDR3 is 14 amino acids long. Germline values: CDR1 SGHRS, CDR2 YFSETQ. Trimming removed 5 bases from V and 0 bases from J; junction bases left unmatched: 4. CDR3 DNA: TGCGCCAGCAGAAGACAGGGGACCTCCTACGAGCAGTACTTC. This codes for CASRRQGTSYEQYF.

The chain recombines TRBV25-1 with TRBJ2-5, with D possibly TRBD1 on 5 matching bases. V was cut by 6 bases and J by 5 bases, with 13 bases left in between. CDR1 and CDR2 (germline): MGHDK, SYGVNS. The CDR3 covers 13 residues. CDR3 amino acids: CASRTQGWETQYF. CDR3 in DNA: TGTGCCAGCAGGACGCAGGGCTGGGAGACCCAGTACTTC.

Worth noting for this clone: Other DNA variants within this sample encode the same CDR3. The chain has TRBV28 and TRBJ1-1; D is possibly TRBD1 (5 bases). The CDR3 runs to 14 residues. Trimming took 7 bases from V and 0 from J, leaving 12 bases between them. Germline CDR1 MDHEN, CDR2 SYDVKM. Written as DNA, the CDR3 is TGTGCCAGCACCACCGGGACGGTGAACACTGAAGCTTTCTTT. Translating gives CASTTGTVNTEAFF.

The chain is built from TRBV28 and TRBJ1-2; D not certain. Germline V CDR1 and CDR2: MDHEN, SYDVKM. Trimming took 6 bases from V and 10 from J, leaving 27 bases between them. The CDR3 is made up of 16 amino acids. The CDR3, as DNA: TGTGCCAGCAGCCTCAGAAGGCTAGGTTGGTTATACGACTACACCTTC. Translation gives CASSLRRLGWLYDYTF.